Listed below are T cell receptor beta chains from one sample, sequenced in a study of T cell changes during pregnancy in multiple sclerosis. TCRdb keeps only in-frame clones here, not all; method: immunoSEQ multiplex PCR. The sample contains 40,000 to 55,000 clones, around 90% of which appear only once. The input for sequencing was CD8+ T cells from peripheral blood mononuclear cells, taken in the second trimester of pregnancy. Every receptor here comes from a female donor with multiple sclerosis, enrolled in a pregnancy study. Both conserved end residues are part of each CDR3. The D gene is left open where the match is weak. Clone size is stated in some rows and not others, as once, few, many or a class when expanded.

J: TRBJ2-5; D: TRBD1; V: TRBV4-1; size: -; DNA: TGCGCCAGCAGCCAAGCCACCGGGACAGGGCCGGGGGAGACCCAGTACTTC; CDR3: CASSQATGTGPGETQYF
J: TRBJ2-3; D: -; V: TRBV6-4; size: -; DNA: TGTGCCAGCAGTGACCGGGGGGCCGCCACAGATACGCAGTATTTT; CDR3: CASSDRGAATDTQYF
J: TRBJ2-1; D: TRBD2; V: TRBV5-1; size: once; DNA: TGCGCCAGCAGCCGAACGGCGGCGGGGGGACCCTACAATGAGCAGTTCTTC; CDR3: CASSRTAAGGPYNEQFF
J: TRBJ2-6; D: -; V: TRBV25-1; size: -; DNA: TGTGCCAGCAGTGAGAGATCAGGGGACTCTGGGGCCAACGTCCTGACTTTC; CDR3: CASSERSGDSGANVLTF
J: TRBJ1-1; D: -; V: TRBV18; size: -; DNA: TGTGCCAGCATGGACAGTATATTCGCTTTCTTT; CDR3: CASMDSIFAFF
J: TRBJ2-7; D: -; V: TRBV19; size: -; DNA: TGTGCCAGTAGTACCAACTACGAGCAGTACTTC; CDR3: CASSTNYEQYF
J: TRBJ2-1; D: -; V: TRBV7-3; size: -; DNA: TGTGCCAGCAGCCCCCCGGGAAATGAGCAGTTCTTC; CDR3: CASSPPGNEQFF
J: TRBJ2-2; D: -; V: TRBV2; size: -; DNA: TGTGCCAGCACGAGAACCGGGGAGCTGTTTTTT; CDR3: CASTRTGELFF
J: TRBJ1-4; D: TRBD1; V: TRBV2; size: -; DNA: TGTGCCAGCAGCCCGGGACAGATTAACCCAACTAATGAAAAACTGTTTTTT; CDR3: CASSPGQINPTNEKLFF
J: TRBJ1-1; D: -; V: TRBV7-2; size: -; DNA: TGTGCCAGCAGCTTAGGCGTGAGGGCTTTCTTT; CDR3: CASSLGVRAFF
J: TRBJ2-7; D: -; V: TRBV4-3; size: -; DNA: TGCGCCAGCAGCCAATACGGGGACGAGCAGTACTTC; CDR3: CASSQYGDEQYF
J: TRBJ1-1; D: TRBD1; V: TRBV10-3; size: -; DNA: TGTGCCATCAGTGAACAGGACAGGGAGAACACTGAAGCTTTCTTT; CDR3: CAISEQDRENTEAFF
J: TRBJ1-5; D: -; V: TRBV7-3; size: -; DNA: TGTGCCAGCAGCTTAACGTTAAATCAGCCCCAGCATTTT; CDR3: CASSLTLNQPQHF
J: TRBJ2-7; D: TRBD2; V: TRBV6-1; size: once; DNA: TGTGCCAGCAGTATACTAGCGGGGGAAGTGTACGAGCAGTACTTC; CDR3: CASSILAGEVYEQYF
J: TRBJ1-5; D: -; V: TRBV5-6; size: -; DNA: TGTGCCAGCAGCGGGGCGGGGAACCAGCCCCAGCATTTT; CDR3: CASSGAGNQPQHF
J: TRBJ1-1; D: -; V: TRBV4-2; size: -; DNA: TGTGCCAGCAGCCACTTAGGGGAGAACACTGAAGCTTTCTTT; CDR3: CASSHLGENTEAFF
J: TRBJ2-7; D: TRBD1; V: TRBV6-5; size: -; DNA: TGTGCCAGCAGTTACAGACAGGGAGCCTACGAGCAGTACTTC; CDR3: CASSYRQGAYEQYF
J: TRBJ2-3; D: TRBD1; V: TRBV30; size: -; DNA: TGTGCCTGGGGCTCCGGGACAGGGGGACTTAGCACAGATACGCAGTATTTT; CDR3: CAWGSGTGGLSTDTQYF
J: TRBJ2-7; D: -; V: TRBV5-8; size: -; DNA: TGTGCCAGCAGCTTCGGACCGGGACACACCTACGAGCAGTACTTC; CDR3: CASSFGPGHTYEQYF
J: TRBJ1-2; D: -; V: TRBV7-3; size: -; DNA: TGTGCCAGCAGCTTAACCGGGGGGTTGGGGCATGGCTACACCTTC; CDR3: CASSLTGGLGHGYTF
J: TRBJ2-7; D: -; V: TRBV19; size: -; DNA: TGTGCCAGTAGTATCGCAGGGTCCGACTACGAGCAGTACTTC; CDR3: CASSIAGSDYEQYF
J: TRBJ1-4; D: -; V: TRBV6-1; size: -; DNA: TGTGCCAGCAGTTCCCAGGGTTCAACTAATGAAAAACTGTTTTTT; CDR3: CASSSQGSTNEKLFF
J: TRBJ2-1; D: -; V: TRBV6-4; size: -; DNA: TGTGCCAGCAGTGGCATACAGGGATCCAATGAGCAGTTCTTC; CDR3: CASSGIQGSNEQFF
J: TRBJ2-5; D: -; V: TRBV5-4; size: -; DNA: TGTGCCAGCAGCTTGGGCCACGGGGGTGAAGATGGGACCCAGTACTTC; CDR3: CASSLGHGGEDGTQYF
J: TRBJ1-2; D: -; V: TRBV13; size: -; DNA: TGTGCCAGCAGCTCCAGGGGCCTACGCTCTGGCTACACCTTC; CDR3: CASSSRGLRSGYTF
J: TRBJ1-2; D: -; V: TRBV7-9; size: -; DNA: TGTGCCAGCAGCTCTATCAATAACGACTACACGGCAGGCTACACCTTC; CDR3: CASSSINNDYTAGYTF
J: TRBJ2-1; D: TRBD2; V: TRBV11-1; size: -; DNA: TGTGCCAGCAGCTTAGGACTAGCGGGAGACTCCTACAATGAGCAGTTCTTC; CDR3: CASSLGLAGDSYNEQFF
J: TRBJ2-1; D: TRBD2; V: TRBV7-2; size: -; DNA: TGTGCCAGCAGCTTACTAGCGGGGGGGGACAATGAGCAGTTCTTC; CDR3: CASSLLAGGDNEQFF
J: TRBJ2-5; D: TRBD1; V: TRBV11-2; size: -; DNA: TGTGCCAGCCGCTTCGGGACAGGGGGCGAAGAGACCCAGTACTTC; CDR3: CASRFGTGGEETQYF
J: TRBJ2-1; D: TRBD2; V: TRBV13; size: -; DNA: TGTGCCAGCAGCAACCGGGGGACTAGCGGGGGGTTAAGCTCCTACAATGAGCAGTTCTTC; CDR3: CASSNRGTSGGLSSYNEQFF
J: TRBJ2-7; D: TRBD1; V: TRBV25-1; size: -; DNA: TGTGCCAGCAACGAGGGGACAGGGAAGGGCGAGCAGTACTTC; CDR3: CASNEGTGKGEQYF
J: TRBJ2-7; D: TRBD1; V: TRBV4-1; size: -; DNA: TGCGCCAGCAGCTTTAGGACAGGGAACTCCTACGAGCAGTACTTC; CDR3: CASSFRTGNSYEQYF
J: TRBJ1-6; D: -; V: TRBV6-7; size: -; DNA: TGTGCCAGCAGTTATCCGCGGACTGATTCACCCCTCCACTTT; CDR3: CASSYPRTDSPLHF
J: TRBJ1-4; D: -; V: TRBV6-5; size: -; DNA: TGTGCCAGCAGTTACTCTTTGGGAGGGAATGAAAAACTGTTTTTT; CDR3: CASSYSLGGNEKLFF
J: TRBJ2-3; D: TRBD2; V: TRBV30; size: -; DNA: TGTGCCTGGAGTGGGTGGGGGCTAGCGGGGATCACAGATACGCAGTATTTT; CDR3: CAWSGWGLAGITDTQYF
J: TRBJ1-1; D: -; V: TRBV6-5; size: -; DNA: TGTGCCAGCACCGACGGGGGTGAAGCTTTCTTT; CDR3: CASTDGGEAFF
J: TRBJ1-1; D: -; V: TRBV5-4; size: -; DNA: TGTGCCAGCAGCTTCAAAGGAGGACCTGAAGCTTTCTTT; CDR3: CASSFKGGPEAFF
J: TRBJ2-7; D: -; V: TRBV11-1; size: -; DNA: TGTGCCAGCAGCTTCAGGGTCGACGAGCAGTACTTC; CDR3: CASSFRVDEQYF
J: TRBJ1-4; D: -; V: TRBV4-3; size: -; DNA: TGCGCCAGCAGCCAAGATTATGCAGGAAATAGGGAAAAACTGTTTTTT; CDR3: CASSQDYAGNREKLFF
J: TRBJ1-1; D: -; V: TRBV9; size: -; DNA: TGTGCCAGCAGCGCGATACAGGGAGCTGAAGCTTTCTTT; CDR3: CASSAIQGAEAFF
J: TRBJ1-3; D: -; V: TRBV4-3; size: -; DNA: TGCGCCAGCAGCCAAGGAGTAGTCTCTGGAAACACCATATATTTT; CDR3: CASSQGVVSGNTIYF
J: TRBJ1-5; D: TRBD1; V: TRBV9; size: -; DNA: TGTGCCAGCAGCTTTGGACAGGACCCGCGGGACAATCAGCCCCAGCATTTT; CDR3: CASSFGQDPRDNQPQHF
J: TRBJ2-5; D: TRBD1; V: TRBV5-6; size: -; DNA: TGTGCCAGCTTTGAGACAGGGGGTGCGACCCAGTACTTC; CDR3: CASFETGGATQYF
J: TRBJ1-1; D: -; V: TRBV15; size: -; DNA: TGTGCCACCAGCCCAGACGGGACTGAAGCTTTCTTT; CDR3: CATSPDGTEAFF
J: TRBJ1-3; D: TRBD1; V: TRBV4-1; size: -; DNA: TGCGCCAGCAGCCAAGATCAGGACAGGGGGTCTGGAAACACCATATATTTT; CDR3: CASSQDQDRGSGNTIYF
J: TRBJ2-3; D: -; V: TRBV7-2; size: few; DNA: TGTGCCAGCAGCTACGGGTTCGGCGGGGGCACAAACACAGATACGCAGTATTTT; CDR3: CASSYGFGGGTNTDTQYF